One sample yielded the 7 T cell receptor beta chains listed below, sequenced in a study of human CD8 memory T cell subsets. Exhausted-like traits marked the TPEX cells, which were CCR7+ PD-1+ TIGIT+ early memory CD8+ T cells. Libraries of TCR beta chains were produced by 5' RACE (UMI-labeled). After re-calling the 5' RACE reads, TCRdb lists one entry per CDR3 protein, DNA absent. The sample shows over 6,500 distinct CDR3 sequences, and 15% to 20% sits with its ten largest clones. Sequenced material: CD8+ T cells from PBMCs. These receptors all stem from a human donor in good health.

This rearrangement joins TRBV6-1 to TRBJ2-3; with no DNA, the TCRdb D assignment of TRBD2 cannot be verified. Germline V gene lookup returns CDR1 MNHNS and CDR2 SASEGT. CDR3 size: 20 residues. Here the CDR3 reads CASSEFGTSGRARISDTQYF.

By frequency, this clonotype is medium-sized. The chain recombines TRBV20-1 with TRBJ2-3; TCRdb selects TRBD1, and the lack of DNA leaves this call unchecked. This CDR3 spans 13 amino acids. Germline-derived CDR1 and CDR2 are DFQATT and SNEGSKA (reference sequence). This chain's CDR3 is CSARDSRPDTQYF.

The chain has TRBV7-9 and TRBJ2-7. This CDR3 has 13 residues. Per the germline V gene, CDR1 is SEHNR and CDR2 is FQNEAQ (reference sequence). CDR3 protein: CASSSRTVYEQYF.

This rearrangement joins TRBV28 to TRBJ2-3; the D gene TCRdb calls, TRBD2, cannot be checked with no DNA. The germline CDR1 and CDR2 sequences are MDHEN and SYDVKM. The CDR3 is 17 amino acids. CDR3 sequence reads: CASSFPGQRGGTDTQYF.

The chain links TRBV20-1 to TRBJ2-2; TCRdb indicates TRBD2, and absent DNA this call remains unverified. Germline-derived CDR1 and CDR2 are DFQATT and SNEGSKA (reference sequence). There are 15 residues in the CDR3. The CDR3 here is CSARLAGENTGELFF.

The rearrangement uses TRBV24-1 and TRBJ2-1; TCRdb selects TRBD2, and the lack of DNA leaves this call unchecked. The CDR3 covers 15 residues. CDR1 is KGHDR, CDR2 SFDVKD, per germline. The CDR3 is CATSDFGDYDNEQFF.

V and J are TRBV7-3 and TRBJ2-1; checking the TCRdb D call of TRBD1 is not possible without DNA. CDR3 length equals 14 residues. Germline CDR1 SGHTA, CDR2 FQGTGA. CDR3 in amino acids: CASSLAGGRDEQFF.